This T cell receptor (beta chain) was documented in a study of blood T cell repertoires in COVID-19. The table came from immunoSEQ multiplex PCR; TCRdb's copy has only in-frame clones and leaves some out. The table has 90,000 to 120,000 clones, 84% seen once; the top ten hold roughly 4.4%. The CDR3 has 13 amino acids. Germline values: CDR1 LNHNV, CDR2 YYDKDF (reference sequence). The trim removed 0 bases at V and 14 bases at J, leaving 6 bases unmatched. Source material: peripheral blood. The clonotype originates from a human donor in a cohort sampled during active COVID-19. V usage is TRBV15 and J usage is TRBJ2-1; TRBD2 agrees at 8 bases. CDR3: CATSRDLGAGEFF. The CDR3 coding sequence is TGTGCCACCAGCAGAGATCTAGGAGCGGGAGAGTTCTTC.